These 21 T cell receptor beta chains came from one sample sequenced in a study of T cells in Graves' hyperthyroidism and ophthalmopathy (dated by TCRdb to the late 2010s). To prepare the library, multiplex PCR was applied. Sequencing took place on an Illumina HiSeq 2000. TCR beta CDR3 regions were amplified from RNA transcripts. The first round of RT-PCR for the TCR CDR3 was performed with the HTBI primer set and the Qiagen OneStep RT-PCR kit. TCRdb reanalyzed the raw reads on its own, using fastp at Q25 for trimming and MiXCR for clone calling, and kept in-frame beta chains. Entries that share a CDR3 protein sequence are merged under the most common genes and DNA. In all, the sample holds hundreds of thousands of distinct CDR3 sequences, and roughly 20% of those were seen once. Roughly 30% of the sample lies in the top ten. Material: blood. The receptors derive from a young man with Graves' ophthalmopathy.

This sequence joins TRBV19 and TRBJ2-7; TRBD2 might be the D (5 bases). Deletions cut 2 bases from V and 7 bases from J, with 6 bases between. CDR3 size: 11 residues. Germline-derived CDR1 and CDR2 are LNHDA and SQIVND (reference sequence). The CDR3 bases are TGTGCCAGTAGTATATCGGGAGAGCAGTACTTC. Encoded protein: CASSISGEQYF.

The chain carries TRBV19 and TRBJ2-1; D is perhaps TRBD1 (6 bases). The CDR3 is made up of 14 amino acids. V was shortened by 5 bases and J by 8 bases, with 16 bases between the two germline ends. Germline assignment: CDR1 LNHDA and CDR2 SQIVND (reference sequence). CDR3 residues: CASSATGTSDEQFF. In DNA form, the CDR3 reads TGTGCCAGTAGTGCAACCGGGACATCCGATGAGCAGTTCTTC. The complete variable domain, with remaining parts taken from reference TRBV19 and TRBJ2-1, reads DGGITQSPKYLFRKEGQNVTLSCEQNLNHDAMYWYRQDPGQGLRLIYYSQIVNDFQKGDIAEGYSVSREKKESFPLTVTSAQKNPTAFYLCASSATGTSDEQFFGPGTRLTVL.

The CDR3 protein is CASSEDRDRTYEQYF. CDR3 nucleotide sequence: TGTGCCAGCAGTGAGGACCGGGACAGAACCTACGAGCAGTACTTC. This chain connects TRBV6-1 to TRBJ2-7; 7 bases agree with TRBD1. Germline V gene sequence: CDR1 MNHNS, CDR2 SASEGT. The CDR3 covers 15 residues. V gave up 3 bases and J gave up 2 bases; unmatched junction bases: 7.

A few counts support this clonotype. The J gene is TRBJ2-2, the V gene TRBV10-2, with D perhaps TRBD1 (5 bases). Trimming cost V 4 bases and J 0 bases, with 9 bases left between them. CDR1 WSHSY and CDR2 SAAADI come from the germline V gene. The CDR3 is made up of 15 amino acids. CDR3 nucleotides: TGCGCCAGCAGTGTGGCAGGGCCGAACACCGGGGAGCTGTTTTTT. Translated, it gives CASSVAGPNTGELFF.

This clonotype has more than one count but fewer than ten. The rearrangement joins TRBV20-1 to TRBJ2-2, with D unclear. The germline V gene encodes CDR1 DFQATT and CDR2 SNEGSKA (reference sequence). CDR3 size: 15 residues. V was cut by 3 bases and J by 1 base, with 12 bases left in between. The CDR3 loop reads CSARPPTGNTGELFF. In DNA form, the CDR3 reads TGCAGTGCTAGGCCCCCGACGGGGAACACCGGGGAGCTGTTTTTT.

The rearrangement links TRBV28 to TRBJ2-7; D gene ambiguous. Germline V gene data show CDR1 as MDHEN and CDR2 as SYDVKM. The CDR3 length is 12 residues. The V end was cut by 6 bases, the J end by 4 bases, with 10 bases between. The CDR3 here is CASSTDPYEQYF. The CDR3 bases are TGTGCCAGCAGCACGGACCCTTACGAGCAGTACTTC.

This clonotype occurred a few times. The chain is built from TRBV12-3 or TRBV12-4 and TRBJ2-7; 14 nucleotides match TRBD2. Trimming cost V 5 bases and J 5 bases; bases outside gene matches: 8. This CDR3 has 16 amino acids. The DNA for the CDR3 is TGTGCCAGCAGTCTAAGACTAGCGGGAGGGAGCCACGAGCAGTACTTC. It encodes CASSLRLAGGSHEQYF.

This clonotype was seen more than once but under ten times. The genes are TRBV27 and TRBJ2-7; the D is unclear. Germline V gene sequence: CDR1 MNHEY, CDR2 SMNVEV (reference sequence). The CDR3 has 14 amino acids. The V end was cut by 4 bases, the J end by 6 bases, with 16 bases between. The CDR3, as DNA: TGTGCCAGCAGTTCCCACCTAGGATGGTCCGAGCAGTACTTC. Its protein product is CASSSHLGWSEQYF.

The J gene is TRBJ1-2, the V gene TRBV29-1, with unresolved D. The CDR3 consists of 13 residues. V lost 2 bases to trimming and J lost 7 bases, with 14 bases between them. CDR1 is SQVTM and CDR2 is ANQGSEA in the germline V gene. CDR3 DNA sequence: TGCAGCGTTGAAAGGAGACCCGAGGGTGGCTACACCTTC. It codes for CSVERRPEGGYTF.

The table lists this clonotype with many counts. This chain uses TRBV30 with TRBJ1-2; D is possibly TRBD1 (6 bases). Trimming cost V 2 bases and J 8 bases, with 9 bases left between them. The CDR3 sequence is 11 residues long. Per germline, CDR1 GTSNPN and CDR2 SVGIG (reference sequence). The CDR3 sequence is CAWSRQAGYTF. The CDR3 nucleotides read TGTGCCTGGAGTCGACAGGCCGGCTACACCTTC.

This clonotype has ten or more counts. This chain joins TRBV18 and TRBJ2-1; D gene uncertain. This CDR3 has 14 amino acids. V shed 0 bases and J shed 12 bases, with 15 bases lying between them. Per the germline V gene, CDR1 is KGHSH and CDR2 is LQKENI. In DNA, the CDR3 is TGTGCCAGCTCACCACCCCGGAAGACGGAACTGCAGTTCTTC. This gives the protein CASSPPRKTELQFF. Combining the CDR3 with reference TRBV18 and TRBJ2-1 gives the whole variable domain NAGVMQNPRHLVRRRGQEARLRCSPMKGHSHVYWYRQLPEEGLKFMVYLQKENIIDESGMPKERFSAEFPKEGPSILRIQQVVRGDSAAYFCASSPPRKTELQFFGPGTRLTVL.

The chain employs TRBV5-4 and TRBJ2-5; TRBD2 matches 13 bases. This CDR3 comprises 16 residues. The germline CDR1 and CDR2 sequences are SGHNT and YYREEE (reference sequence). Trimming cost V 4 bases and J 4 bases; bases outside gene matches: 7. The CDR3 loop reads CASSPGLAGAAETQYF. The CDR3 DNA follows: TGTGCCAGCAGCCCTGGACTAGCGGGAGCTGCAGAGACCCAGTACTTC.

This clonotype was recorded at least ten times. The chain joins TRBV7-2 to TRBJ2-2; D gene unclear. This CDR3 has 12 residues. From germline, CDR1 is SGHTA and CDR2 FQGNSA. The V gene lost 7 bases and the J gene lost 5 bases, with 8 bases spanning the gap. In DNA, the CDR3 is TGTGCCAGCACCGAGATGACCGGGGAGCTGTTTTTT. Translation: CASTEMTGELFF.

This clonotype was observed many times. V and J are TRBV2 and TRBJ2-3; TRBD1 is a possible D gene (5 bases). The CDR3 consists of 13 residues. Germline values: CDR1 SNHLY, CDR2 FYNNEI. With 7 bases removed from V and 7 bases from J, the gap between germline ends came to 15 bases. The CDR3: CASNQGITNTQYF. In DNA form, the CDR3 reads TGTGCCAGCAATCAGGGAATTACGAATACGCAGTATTTT. The full variable domain, completed using reference TRBV2 and TRBJ2-3, is EPEVTQTPSHQVTQMGQEVILRCVPISNHLYFYWYRQILGQKVEFLVSFYNNEISEKSEIFDDQFSVERPDGSNFTLKIRSTKLEDSAMYFCASNQGITNTQYFGPGTRLTVL.

This clonotype was seen at least ten times. This chain uses TRBV11-2 with TRBJ2-3; 10 bases map to TRBD2. The CDR3 sequence is 16 residues long. J gave up 3 bases and V 5 bases, and 8 bases lay outside the gene matches. Per the germline V gene, CDR1 is SGHAT and CDR2 is FQNNGV. The DNA for the CDR3 is TGTGCCAGCAGCGAGGGGAGCGGGAGGGCGACAGATACGCAGTATTTT. Translating gives CASSEGSGRATDTQYF.

This clonotype has just a few counts. The CDR3 nucleotides read TGTGCCAGCAGCTTAGCGAGACAAGGGTTCTATAATTCACCCCTCCACTTT. Translating it yields CASSLARQGFYNSPLHF. The chain carries TRBV7-2 and TRBJ1-6; D call uncertain. This CDR3 spans 17 amino acids. Trimming removed 0 bases from V and 3 bases from J, with 12 bases in between. Germline lookup yields CDR1 SGHTA and CDR2 FQGNSA.

This clonotype was detected ten times or more. The chain carries TRBV3-1 and TRBJ2-7; D call uncertain. The CDR3 has 15 amino acids. Trimming removed 2 bases from V and 0 bases from J, with 11 bases in between. CDR1 and CDR2 from the germline V gene are LGHDT and YNNKEL (reference sequence). The CDR3 is CASSQSTASSYEQYF. For the CDR3, the DNA is TGTGCCAGCAGCCAATCCACAGCGAGCTCCTACGAGCAGTACTTC.

The V call is TRBV20-1, the J call TRBJ2-3; D unresolved. The CDR3 contains 15 residues. Germline V gives CDR1 DFQATT, CDR2 SNEGSKA (reference sequence). The germline V and J ends were trimmed by 2 bases and 3 bases, with 15 bases remaining between them. The CDR3 loop is CSARSGLEDTDTQYF. The CDR3 region has the DNA TGCAGTGCTAGAAGTGGCCTAGAAGATACAGATACGCAGTATTTT.

The V and J genes are TRBV27 and TRBJ2-1, with TRBD1 matching 9 bases. This CDR3 has 12 amino acids. With V trimmed by 8 bases and J by 8 bases, 4 bases remained unmatched. The germline gives CDR1 MNHEY, CDR2 SMNVEV (reference sequence). Here the CDR3 reads CASGDRVDEQFF. The CDR3 nucleotides are TGTGCCAGCGGGGACAGGGTGGATGAGCAGTTCTTC.

This clonotype was counted many times. V and J are TRBV6-1 and TRBJ1-2; 7 bases line up with TRBD1. CDR3 length equals 14 residues. J lost 4 bases, V lost 5 bases, and 7 bases had no gene match. The germline V gene encodes CDR1 MNHNS and CDR2 SASEGT. The CDR3 loop is CASSKRQGGYGYTF. CDR3 nucleotides: TGTGCCAGCAGTAAGCGACAGGGTGGCTATGGCTACACCTTC.

The V gene is TRBV4-3, the J gene TRBJ2-1; weak D call: TRBD2 (6 bases). V lost 1 base and J 1 base, leaving 11 bases between the germline ends. The CDR3 covers 16 residues. The V gene's germline CDR1 is LGHNA and CDR2 YSLEER. CDR3 loop: CASSQVASVSYNEQFF. The CDR3 coding sequence is TGCGCCAGCAGCCAAGTAGCTAGCGTTTCCTACAATGAGCAGTTCTTC.